This entry concerns a single T cell receptor (beta chain). Other DNA sequences from this sample encode an identical CDR3 as well. Trimming cost V 4 bases and J 3 bases; bases outside gene matches: 4. This CDR3 has 14 amino acids. Germline-derived CDR1 and CDR2 are SGHRS and YFSETQ. The data were taken from a study of control samples from healthy donors and cancer patients. TCRdb's copy holds only in-frame clones and misses some; the assay was immunoSEQ multiplex PCR. The sample has around 230,000 clones, 85% to 95% seen once. The sample comprised blood. This receptor was obtained from a man in his fifties or sixties in good health. The chain has TRBV5-1 and TRBJ2-7, with 10 bases matching TRBD1. In DNA form, the CDR3 reads TGCGCCAGCAGCGTAGGACAGGGGGGCTACGAGCAGTACTTC. It is translated as CASSVGQGGYEQYF.